This TCR beta chain was found in a study of cytomegalovirus exposure and HLA in healthy donors (dated by TCRdb to about 2017). About the full investigation: An earlier analysis of about 530 of the donors reported approximately 300 Gb of sequence data and roughly 120 million unique TCR beta sequences obtained from about 179 million T cells. In a later genetic analysis, genome-wide SNP genotypes for about 65% of the 666 donors were used, and that subset was treated as a discovery cohort. Roughly 5 DR-DQ haplotypes were handled as single units for association and clustering, since linkage in the cohort was strong. Among over 350 genotyped donors of the cohort, an average of about 240,000 unique TCR beta nucleotide sequences were sequenced per donor, roughly 18% of them non-productive. Among the roughly 400 genotyped donors, approximately 82% belonged to the genetic ancestry cluster associated with self-reported Caucasian donors. Along with the approximately 600-subject first cohort, a separate validation cohort of approximately 110 different subjects was used. An early release that covered roughly 600 HLA-typed donors contained about 300 gigabases of sequencing data and tens of millions of unique TCR sequences. Every repertoire in the discovery cohort had been generated on one and the same sequencing platform. Both class I and class II loci were covered by HLA typing, at four-digit resolution. To predict cytomegalovirus infection status, the study combined high-throughput TCR immunosequencing, statistical association of individual TCRs with disease status, and machine learning. The aim of the study was to test whether cataloging public T cell receptors could identify signatures of past pathogen exposure. Donor age, sex, ethnicity and CMV serostatus were compiled alongside the repertoire data. In an earlier analysis of 500 to 650 of the donors, high-throughput TCR beta sequencing was used to judge whether each TCR beta V gene segment behaved as functional or pseudogenic. Typing coverage differed by locus: A, B, C, DRB1 and DQB1 were typed in roughly 629-630 donors, DQA1 in 500 to 550, DPA1 in 600 to 610, and DPB1 in about 450. The later analysis used no new phenotypic data to find candidate immune exposures, relying instead on TCR beta sequences and their occurrence across donors. The study profiled the T cell repertoires of 550 to 700 subjects by immunosequencing and related them to cytomegalovirus serostatus. A later analysis re-analyzed previously published TCR beta repertoires from 550 to 700 donors and added high-resolution HLA genotyping to study TCR occurrence patterns. The full study reports these points: In both the original and validation cohorts, the classifier was reported to diagnose cytomegalovirus status with high specificity and sensitivity. In a later analysis, some 18,000 TCR beta sequences were associated with specific HLA alleles at a false discovery rate of 0.05. In an earlier analysis of approximately 590 of the donors, most TCR beta V segments were observed in productive rearrangements about 87% or about 30% of the time, broadly matching IMGT annotations. Most TCR sequences were observed very rarely across donors, whereas some public TCRs were present in many individuals. In vitro tests confirmed that a few of the cytomegalovirus-associated TCR beta chains recognize cytomegalovirus antigens. A further reported finding was that TCR beta sequences accurately predicted the HLA-A and HLA-B alleles for most subjects in the first cohort. The earlier analysis of about 600 of the donors excluded roughly 17 rarely observed V segments, including chromosome 9 orphons, because counts were too low. CMV serostatus was the only immune exposure information available for the cohort. A later analysis found that most CMV-associated TCR beta chains appeared HLA-restricted, with HLA associations seemingly driven largely by CMV exposure. The study gave a list of more than 150 TCR beta chains associated with cytomegalovirus. In a later analysis, several top co-occurrence clusters were reported to appear linked to parvovirus B19, influenza, CMV and Epstein-Barr virus. Some IMGT-functional V segments, including TRBV6-2 and TRBV6-3, could not be told apart with the 87-base-pair reads, so those segments were excluded. Correlated functional status among segregating V segments might be attributable to linkage disequilibrium, but an unknown experimental factor could not be ruled out. Compared with equally common non-associated chains, HLA-associated TCR beta chains in a later analysis were more clonally expanded and had lower generation probabilities. Only TCR beta chains were sequenced in this cohort, and the absence of alpha or paired-chain data limited detectable features. A cluster of highly shared sequence variants was judged likely to be a technical artifact of the sequencing pipeline. Assigning TCR associations to individual alleles was difficult when HLA alleles, especially DR and DQ, strongly co-occurred. Because some donors lacked HLA typing at each locus, the association tests relied only on the typed subset. Presence/absence analyses assumed roughly uniform sequencing depth across donors, an assumption that may not hold. In a later genetic analysis, a missense DCLRE1C variant was associated with V-gene and J-gene trimming of TCR beta chains, and the association was replicated in an independent cohort. According to a later analysis, TCR association rates differed among HLA loci, with DRB1 alleles showing the most associated TCRs and HLA-C alleles showing the fewest. According to a later genetic analysis, donors in an Asian-associated ancestry cluster had fewer N-insertions in productive TCRs than the roughly 660-donor mean. The authors suggested that the approach could potentially be generalized to other disease states and immunological phenotypes.

The cohort was made up of about 610 healthy bone marrow donors. At the time of sampling, every cohort member was nominally healthy, though immune exposures that went unrecorded were likely present. The donor was CMV seronegative and belonged to the group of 380 or so seronegative cohort members. A peripheral blood sample was provided by each donor, and peripheral blood mononuclear cells were used for TCR beta sequencing. Genomic DNA extraction from the blood cell samples was performed with the Qiagen DNeasy Blood Extraction Kit. On this clone: No cognate antigen has been identified for it. Base qualities are not recorded, but no much larger clone differs from it by a single base.

The CDR3 measures 16 amino acids from cysteine to phenylalanine. The sequence is cut down to CDR3 DNA, 48 bases in frame from base 1. Trimming takes 4 bases from V and 0 bases from J, and the germline ends sit 11 bases apart. CDR1 is given as SGHRS and CDR2 as YFSETQ, both from the germline V gene. The receptor library was made with the immunoSEQ multiplex PCR assay. The multiplex PCR relied on a mix of 60 forward primers for TCR Vbeta segments and 13 reverse primers for TCR Jbeta segments. The CDR3 region of rearranged TCR beta genes was amplified from genomic DNA with a multiplex PCR assay. The amplified TCR beta libraries were sequenced on the Illumina HiSeq System as 87-base-pair reads. For the original study's pipeline: A later analysis counted tens of millions of unique TCR beta chains across the 650 to 700 repertoires, and around 12 million of these chains were shared by at least two donors. To remove PCR and sequencing errors, raw reads were error-corrected and collapsed into unique sequences using a nearest-neighbor algorithm that merged closely related sequences. Alignment of CDR3 sequences to IMGT reference sequences was used to assign V, D and J gene segments. Each retained sequence needed at least a six-nucleotide match to both a V gene segment and a J gene segment. Rearrangements were classified as productive when the CDR3 lacked stop codons and remained in frame with V and J, and all other rearrangements were classified as non-productive. Following IMGT convention, CDR3 was defined as the stretch from the second conserved V-encoded cysteine to the conserved J-encoded phenylalanine. The earlier analysis of about 590 of the donors excluded sequences that lacked an unambiguous match to a single V gene segment. In an earlier analysis of approximately 590 of the donors, V segments were called functional above 56.7% productive rearrangements and were called segregating when the between-donor standard deviation exceeded 5%. To diagnose cytomegalovirus status from the catalog of TCR beta chain sequences, a statistical classification framework was built. V and J gene assignment, in a later analysis, came from comparing TCR nucleotide sequences with IMGT/GENE-DB human TR gene sequences. The TCRdist pipeline was used in a later analysis to assign CDR3 sequences and most-parsimonious VDJ recombination scenarios. A later analysis defined each TCR beta chain by its CDR3 amino acid sequence plus V-gene family, and excluded reads lacking a unique V-gene family. To address suspected cross-contamination and a sequencing artifact, a later analysis removed some 620 highly shared, low-generation-probability nucleotide sequences. In a later analysis, a clonal expansion index for each public chain was calculated from normalized within-repertoire ranks of inferred template counts. A later analysis computed generation probabilities with a VDJ recombination model fitted to out-of-frame rearrangements, and checked the results against IGoR. Hypergeometric tests were used in a later analysis to score TCR-TCR, TCR-HLA and TCR-CMV co-occurrence, with a repertoire-size bias correction applied to the TCR pairs. To estimate false discovery rates, a later analysis permuted the HLA or CMV assignments 20 times. In a later analysis, co-occurring TCRs were grouped with DBSCAN, and TCRdist sequence similarity was added when clustering was performed within HLA-allele-positive subsets. Repertoires with fewer than 30,000 or more than 120,000 public chains were left out of co-occurrence clustering, as were four to six repertoires with anomalous nucleotide sharing. The source is immuneACCESS, and TCRdb retained only in-frame sequences with V and J called. Part of the clones is not carried over; for the studies checked, unresolved V genes explain less than half of this, and the remainder is unexplained. The DNA gave D and trimming, while V, J and clone size come from that table. In all, the sample holds around 180,000 clones, and more than 75% of those were seen once. The ten largest make up approximately 0.23% of the sample.

Sequenced material: PBMCs. This sequence uses TRBV5-1 and TRBJ2-6; the D segment cannot be called with confidence. This TCR was recovered from a girl under three years old in good health and CMV-seronegative. The DNA is TGCGCCAGCAGCCAACATCAGGTCTCTGGGGCCAACGTCCTGACTTTC. Its coded protein is CASSQHQVSGANVLTF.